The clone carrying this TCR beta chain was recorded at least ten times. Its antigen is unknown. Trimming removed 0 bases from V and 5 bases from J, with 15 bases in between. Germline V lookup: CDR1 SGHRS, CDR2 YFSETQ. The CDR3 covers 16 residues. This specimen belongs to a study of T-cell memory formation after mild COVID-19. TCRdb re-called the 5' RACE reads through MiXCR, storing one row per CDR3 protein. The sample lists roughly 130,000 distinct CDR3 sequences, around 6.3% occurring once. Overall study findings and caveats: Contracting CD8+ clones were enriched in EMRA, CD4+ mainly in CM and EM. Day 15 to 85 contracting clones showed balanced CD4/CD8; later expanders leaned CD4+.

This receptor was identified in an adult woman who had mild COVID-19 (a few samples of this study predate the infection). Cell type and time point are not known. Input material: PBMCs or a T cell subset sorted from them (not recorded which). The chain combines TRBV5-1 with TRBJ2-1; D unclear. The CDR3 reads CASSLEVVAANNEQFF. DNA of the CDR3: TGCGCCAGCAGCTTGGAAGTGGTTGCCGCCAACAATGAGCAGTTCTTC.